The source of this TCR beta chain is a study of blood T cell repertoires in COVID-19. Study summary: The cDNA or gDNA used as material had been derived from T cells, B-cell-depleted T cells, or PBMCs.

This clone was observed once. In the original workflow: Reference gene primer amplification in the assay estimated nucleated cell counts. Clones were read by immunoSEQ multiplex PCR, and TCRdb kept only the in-frame ones, dropping some. V, J and clone size were drawn from that table, and D and trimming were deduced from the DNA. The sample includes about 170,000 clones, over 65% seen only once; the top ten take about 3%. With 5 bases clipped from V and 6 bases from J, the junction kept 8 bases outside the gene matches. CDR3 length: 15 amino acids. Germline-derived CDR1 and CDR2 are MNHEY and SMNVEV (reference sequence).

The receptor's source is an elderly woman with acute or convalescent COVID-19. The sequenced sample consisted of peripheral blood. V usage is TRBV27 and J usage is TRBJ2-3, with 10 bases fitting TRBD2. This chain's CDR3 is CASSTTYSGGDTQYF. The CDR3 coding sequence is TGTGCCAGCAGTACGACTTATAGCGGGGGGGATACGCAGTATTTT.